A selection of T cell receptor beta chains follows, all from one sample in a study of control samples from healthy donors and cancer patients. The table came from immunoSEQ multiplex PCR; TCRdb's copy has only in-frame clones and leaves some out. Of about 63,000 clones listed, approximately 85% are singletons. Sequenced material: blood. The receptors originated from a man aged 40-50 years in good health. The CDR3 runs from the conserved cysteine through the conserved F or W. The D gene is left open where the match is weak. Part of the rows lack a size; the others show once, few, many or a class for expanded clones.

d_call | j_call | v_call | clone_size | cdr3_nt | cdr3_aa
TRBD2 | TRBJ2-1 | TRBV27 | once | TGTGCCAGCAGTAAAAACCCGACTAGCGGGGGTTTCTATGAGCAGTTCTTC | CASSKNPTSGGFYEQFF
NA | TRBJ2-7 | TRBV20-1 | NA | TGCAGTGCTAGCCCCAACTACGAGCAGTACTTC | CSASPNYEQYF
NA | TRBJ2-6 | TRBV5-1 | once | TGCGCCAGCAGGACACTAAGCTCTGGGGCCAACGTCCTGACTTTC | CASRTLSSGANVLTF
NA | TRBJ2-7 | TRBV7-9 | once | TGTGCCAGCACTGGTGGGAAGGGGGGAGCCTACGAGCAGTACTTC | CASTGGKGGAYEQYF
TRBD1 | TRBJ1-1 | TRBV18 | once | TGTGCCAGCTCTTCCGGGACAGGGAGGGTTGAAACTGAAGCTTTCTTT | CASSSGTGRVETEAFF
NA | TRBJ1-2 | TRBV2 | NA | TGTGCCAGCAGTGAAAGGCAATGGTATGGCTACACCTTC | CASSERQWYGYTF
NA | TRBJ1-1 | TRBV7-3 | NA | TGTGCCAGCAGCTTAAAGGGGTTAAACACTGAAGCTTTCTTT | CASSLKGLNTEAFF
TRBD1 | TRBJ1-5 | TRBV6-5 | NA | TGTGCCAGCAAGGCGGACAGGGGGACTCAGCCCCAGCATTTT | CASKADRGTQPQHF
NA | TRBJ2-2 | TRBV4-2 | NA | TGTGCCAGCGGGGGGCGAGGGACGAACACCGGGGAGCTGTTTTTT | CASGGRGTNTGELFF
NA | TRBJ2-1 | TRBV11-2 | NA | TGTGCCAGCAGCTTAGGACAGAACAATGAGCAGTTCTTC | CASSLGQNNEQFF
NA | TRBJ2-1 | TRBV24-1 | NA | TGTGCCACCAGTGGGGGACAAGCCTACAATGAGCAGTTCTTC | CATSGGQAYNEQFF
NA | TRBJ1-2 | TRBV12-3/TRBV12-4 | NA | TGTGCCAGCAGTTTCGGACCTGGCTACACCTTC | CASSFGPGYTF
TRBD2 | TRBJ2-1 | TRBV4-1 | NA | TGCGCCAGCAGTCGGACTAGCGGGAGTAACAATGAGCAGTTCTTC | CASSRTSGSNNEQFF
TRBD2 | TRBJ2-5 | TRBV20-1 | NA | TGCAGTGCTAGTGACCCCGGGACTAGCGGGGGGGCGGTTCAAGAAGAGACCCAGTACTTC | CSASDPGTSGGAVQEETQYF
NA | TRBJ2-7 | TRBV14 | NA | TGTGCCAGCAGCCAAGACTACGAGCAGTACTTC | CASSQDYEQYF
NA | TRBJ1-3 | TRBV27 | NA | TGTGCCAGCAGTCGAATACCCCCTGGAAACACCATATATTTT | CASSRIPPGNTIYF
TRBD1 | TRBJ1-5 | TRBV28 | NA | TGTGCCAGCAGGGCCCGGACAGGGGAGGGTCAGCCCCAGCATTTT | CASRARTGEGQPQHF
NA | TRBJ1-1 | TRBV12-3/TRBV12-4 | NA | TGTGCCACATACAGCATGAACACTGAAGCTTTCTTT | CATYSMNTEAFF
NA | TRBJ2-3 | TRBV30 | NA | TGTGCCTGGAGTAGTGGCGGGACGCAGTATTTT | CAWSSGGTQYF
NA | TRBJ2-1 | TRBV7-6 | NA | TGTGCCAGCAGCTTAAGTGGGGACCCCCGGAGTTCACGGCAGTTCTTC | CASSLSGDPRSSRQFF
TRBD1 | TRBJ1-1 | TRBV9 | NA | TGTGCCAGCAGCATGATAAAACCGGGACAGCCTATGAACACTGAAGCTTTCTTT | CASSMIKPGQPMNTEAFF
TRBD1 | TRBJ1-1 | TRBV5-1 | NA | TGCGCCGGCAGCCCGAGACAGGGGTTGAGGAACACTGAAGCTTTCTTT | CAGSPRQGLRNTEAFF
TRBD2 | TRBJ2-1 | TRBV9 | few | TGTGCCAGCAGCATCAGCGGGAGGTCCTCCTACAATGAGCAGTTCTTC | CASSISGRSSYNEQFF
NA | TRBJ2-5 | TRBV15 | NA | TGTGCCACCAGCTACCCAGGAGACAGACAAGAGACCCAGTACTTC | CATSYPGDRQETQYF
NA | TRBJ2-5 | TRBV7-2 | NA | TGTGCCAGCAGTATACAGTCGGTCGTGGGGGAGACCCAGTACTTC | CASSIQSVVGETQYF
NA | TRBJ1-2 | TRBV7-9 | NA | TGTGCCAGCAGCCTACTTACAGGGTCAGCTAACTATGGCTACACCTTC | CASSLLTGSANYGYTF
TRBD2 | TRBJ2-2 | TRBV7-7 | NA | TGTGCCAGCAGCTTAGTAGCGGGGGATGGGACCGGGGAGCTGTTTTTT | CASSLVAGDGTGELFF
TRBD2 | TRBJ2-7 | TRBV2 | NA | TGTGCCAGCAGTGAAGTACTGGGGTCGCGGGAGAGGCAGTACTTC | CASSEVLGSRERQYF
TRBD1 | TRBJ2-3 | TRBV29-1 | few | TGCAGCGTCGCCCGGGACAGAGGCACAGATACGCAGTATTTT | CSVARDRGTDTQYF
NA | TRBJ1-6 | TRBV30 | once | TGTGCCTGGAGTTCCAATATTGGATCACCCCTCCACTTT | CAWSSNIGSPLHF
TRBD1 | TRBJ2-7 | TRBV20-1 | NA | TGCAGTGCTAGTTCCGGGACAGGATCCTACGAGCAGTACTTC | CSASSGTGSYEQYF
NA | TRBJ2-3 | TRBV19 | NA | TGTGCCAGTAGTCTCGGGACCTTTAGCACAGATACGCAGTATTTT | CASSLGTFSTDTQYF
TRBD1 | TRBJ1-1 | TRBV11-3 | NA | TGTGCCAGCAGCTCACAGGGGCTGAACACTGAAGCTTTCTTT | CASSSQGLNTEAFF
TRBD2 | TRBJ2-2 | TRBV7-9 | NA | TGTGCCAGCAGTTACGGCGGGCTAGCGGGATACACCGGGGAGCTGTTTTTT | CASSYGGLAGYTGELFF
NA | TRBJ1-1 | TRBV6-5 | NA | TGTGCCAGCAGCCGTCCGGGCACTGAAGCTTTCTTT | CASSRPGTEAFF
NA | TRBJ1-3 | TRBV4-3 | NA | TGCGCCAGCAGCCACACCTCGGGGGGGGCTGGAAACACCATATATTTT | CASSHTSGGAGNTIYF
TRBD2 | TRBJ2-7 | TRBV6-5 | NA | TGTGCCAGCAGACCCACTAGCGCTAGCTCCTACGAGCAGTACTTC | CASRPTSASSYEQYF
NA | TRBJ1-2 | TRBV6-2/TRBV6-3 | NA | TGTGCCAGCAGTTCCGTCTCCCGGGACCCTCTTTATGGCTACACCTTC | CASSSVSRDPLYGYTF
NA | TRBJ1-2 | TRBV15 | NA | TGTGCCACCAGCAGAAGGGGCGGGTTAAACTATGGCTACACCTTC | CATSRRGGLNYGYTF
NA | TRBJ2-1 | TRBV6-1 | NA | TGTGCCAGCAGTGAATCCAGCGCCCAGTACAATGAGCAGTTCTTC | CASSESSAQYNEQFF
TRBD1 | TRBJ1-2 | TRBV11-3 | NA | TGTGCCAGCAGCTCCCAGGGGGTCTATGGCTACACCTTC | CASSSQGVYGYTF
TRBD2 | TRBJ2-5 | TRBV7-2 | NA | TGTGCCAGCAGCCCCGGACTAGCGGGACCACAAGAGACCCAGTACTTC | CASSPGLAGPQETQYF
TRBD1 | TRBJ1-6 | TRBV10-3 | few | TGTGCCGTCCGATCCGGGACAGCGAATTCACCCCTCCACTTT | CAVRSGTANSPLHF
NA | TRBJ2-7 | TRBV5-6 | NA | TGTGCCAGCAGCTTCACCGGGACTGCAGACTACGAGCAGTACTTC | CASSFTGTADYEQYF
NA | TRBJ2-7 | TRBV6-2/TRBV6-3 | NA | TGTGCCAGCAGTTACTTAGGTACGGAAGTCTACGAGCAGTACTTC | CASSYLGTEVYEQYF
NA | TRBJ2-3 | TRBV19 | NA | TGTGCCAGTAGTATCCGGCGCACAGATACGCAGTATTTT | CASSIRRTDTQYF
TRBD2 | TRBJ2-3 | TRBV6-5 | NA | TGTGCCAGCAGTCTAGCGGGCACTAGCACAGATACGCAGTATTTT | CASSLAGTSTDTQYF
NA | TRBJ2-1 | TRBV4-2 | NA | TGTGCCAGCAGCCAAGATCGAATGGATGAGCAGTTCTTC | CASSQDRMDEQFF
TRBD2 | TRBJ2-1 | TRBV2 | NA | TGTGCCAGCAGTGAATTGTCGGGAGGAAATGATGAGCAGTTCTTC | CASSELSGGNDEQFF
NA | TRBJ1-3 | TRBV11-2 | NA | TGTGCCAGCAGCTTTGGACACTCTGGAAACACCATATATTTT | CASSFGHSGNTIYF
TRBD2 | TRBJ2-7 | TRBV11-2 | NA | TGTGCCAGCAGCCCGGGACTAGCGGGAGGGTCAGGATGGGAGCAGTACTTC | CASSPGLAGGSGWEQYF
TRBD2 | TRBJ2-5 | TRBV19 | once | TGTGCCAGTAGTACCCTTTGGCGGGGGGGATCCCCAGTAGAGACCCAGTACTTC | CASSTLWRGGSPVETQYF
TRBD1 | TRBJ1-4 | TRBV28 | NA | TGTGCCAGCAGTTTGACAGGGACTAATGAAAAACTGTTTTTT | CASSLTGTNEKLFF
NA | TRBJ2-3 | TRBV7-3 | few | TGTGCCAGCAGCTTGGAGCGGGTACGAGATACGCAGTATTTT | CASSLERVRDTQYF
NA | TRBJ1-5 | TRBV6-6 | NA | TGTGCCAGCAGTTACTCTGCAGGGGCATCCAATCAGCCCCAGCATTTT | CASSYSAGASNQPQHF
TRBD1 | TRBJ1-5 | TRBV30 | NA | TGTGCCGCGGGACAGGACTCCAATCAGCCCCAGCATTTT | CAAGQDSNQPQHF
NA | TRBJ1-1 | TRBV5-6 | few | TGTGCCAGCAGCCCCGTGGGGTTAGGGAACACTGAAGCTTTCTTT | CASSPVGLGNTEAFF